The 17 T cell receptor beta chains presented below share a single source sample, sequenced in a study of cytomegalovirus exposure and HLA in healthy donors. It was with 60 Vbeta and 13 Jbeta primers that the PCR ran. TCRdb's copy holds only in-frame clones and misses some; the assay was immunoSEQ multiplex PCR. The data hold roughly 90,000 clones, with less than 85% observed a single time. The sequencing input was PBMCs. The receptors stem from a man aged 18 to 35 in good health and CMV-seronegative.

The chain links TRBV19 to TRBJ2-1; 11 bases are shared with TRBD2. The CDR3 is 16 amino acids. V gave up 9 bases and J gave up 8 bases; unmatched junction bases: 15. The germline gives CDR1 LNHDA, CDR2 SQIVND (reference sequence). This CDR3 reads CASHLTLAGGSHEQFF. CDR3 sequence (DNA): TGTGCCAGCCACCTCACCTTAGCGGGAGGGTCCCATGAGCAGTTCTTC.

CDR3 nucleotides: TGTGCCACCACCAAGGTCTGGGGGCGCGCAGATCAGCCCCAGCATTTT. Its translation: CATTKVWGRADQPQHF. V is TRBV27 and J is TRBJ1-5, with TRBD1 as a possible D gene (6 bases). V was shortened by 10 bases and J by 5 bases, with 24 bases between the two germline ends. The CDR3 sequence is 16 residues long. The germline V gene has CDR1 MNHEY and CDR2 SMNVEV (reference sequence).

This clone was detected only a few times. The J gene is TRBJ2-3, the V gene TRBV6-4, with 8 bases that match TRBD2. V lost 0 bases and J lost 1; bases outside the gene matches: 6. This CDR3 region has 17 residues. The germline V gene has CDR1 MRHNA and CDR2 SNTAGT. This CDR3 reads CASSDSPPGGGTDTQYF. CDR3 DNA: TGTGCCAGCAGTGACTCACCCCCCGGGGGGGGCACAGATACGCAGTATTTT.

The rearrangement uses TRBV28 and TRBJ1-2; possibly TRBD1 for D (5 bases). CDR3 length: 11 amino acids. V was cut by 2 bases and J by 14 bases, with 12 bases left in between. The germline V gene has CDR1 MDHEN and CDR2 SYDVKM. In DNA form, the CDR3 reads TGTGCCAGCAGTTTACAGGGTCCGAGAACCTTC. This sequence encodes CASSLQGPRTF.

The genes are TRBV5-4 and TRBJ2-1; 7 bases map to TRBD2. There are 13 residues in the CDR3. The germline CDR1 and CDR2 sequences are SGHNT and YYREEE (reference sequence). V shed 4 bases and J 8 bases; nucleotides not matched to a gene: 6. The CDR3 region is CASSATRGDEQFF. For the CDR3, the DNA is TGTGCCAGCAGCGCCACCCGGGGGGATGAGCAGTTCTTC.

Of note for this clone: The sample holds other DNA sequences that translate to the same CDR3. The CDR3 protein is CASSTGYEQYF. The CDR3 DNA reads TGCGCCAGCAGTACGGGCTACGAGCAGTACTTC. The chain combines TRBV5-1 with TRBJ2-7; D call uncertain. The CDR3 runs 11 residues. Germline lookup yields CDR1 SGHRS and CDR2 YFSETQ. V lost 5 bases to trimming and J lost 3 bases, with 6 bases between them. Using reference TRBV5-1 and TRBJ2-7 for the parts outside the CDR3, the full variable domain is KAGVTQTPRYLIKTRGQQVTLSCSPISGHRSVSWYQQTPGQGLQFLFEYFSETQRNKGNFPGRFSGRQFSNSRSEMNVSTLELGDSALYLCASSTGYEQYFGPGTRLTVT.

The chain couples TRBV5-1 to TRBJ1-2; D is perhaps TRBD1 (5 bases). CDR1 is SGHRS, CDR2 YFSETQ, per germline. The ends were cut back, 0 bases at V and 6 bases at J, with 6 bases in the middle. This CDR3 region has 12 residues. CDR3 region: CASSLGGNGYTF. CDR3 sequence (DNA): TGCGCCAGCAGCTTGGGGGGCAATGGCTACACCTTC.

J is TRBJ1-2 and V is TRBV27, with D uncertain. Looked up from germline, CDR1 is MNHEY and CDR2 is SMNVEV (reference sequence). Trimming removed 6 bases at V and 5 bases at J, with 16 bases between. This CDR3 is 14 amino acids long. The CDR3 DNA follows: TGTGCCAGCAGCCCGGGCGGGAGGACTTATGGCTACACCTTC. It yields the protein CASSPGGRTYGYTF.

The chain links TRBV5-6 to TRBJ1-2; no clear D. The CDR3 consists of 14 residues. The V gene's germline CDR1 is SGHDT and CDR2 YYEEEE. V lost 6 bases, J lost 3 bases, and 15 bases lay in between. The chain's CDR3 is CASNLLRGYYGYTF. The DNA for the CDR3 is TGTGCCAGCAACCTCTTACGAGGGTACTATGGCTACACCTTC.

This rearrangement joins TRBV18 to TRBJ2-1; TRBD1 matches 7 bases. J was trimmed by 4 bases and V by 1 base; bases with no gene match: 7. Germline CDR1 reads KGHSH; CDR2 reads LQKENI. The CDR3 covers 16 residues. CDR3: CASSPRPNRGYNEQFF. The CDR3 DNA reads TGTGCCAGCTCACCACGTCCGAACAGGGGATACAATGAGCAGTTCTTC.

The chain couples TRBV30 to TRBJ1-2, with a possible D match to TRBD1 (5 bases). The ends were cut back, 2 bases at V and 6 bases at J, with 16 bases in the middle. The CDR3 totals 14 residues. Germline assignment: CDR1 GTSNPN and CDR2 SVGIG (reference sequence). The CDR3 loop is CAWSWEGATNGYTF. The CDR3 coding sequence is TGTGCCTGGAGTTGGGAAGGGGCGACAAATGGCTACACCTTC.

The chain uses TRBV29-1 and TRBJ2-5; unclear D gene. V was pared by 3 bases and J by 3 bases, with 8 bases between. The CDR3 runs 12 residues. Germline assignment: CDR1 SQVTM and CDR2 ANQGSEA. The CDR3 spells CSVEGSKETQYF. The CDR3 nucleotides read TGCAGCGTTGAGGGCAGTAAAGAGACCCAGTACTTC.

V and J are TRBV28 and TRBJ2-7; no reliable D call. The CDR3 has 14 residues. V lost 2 bases and J 0 bases, leaving 8 bases between the germline ends. Per the germline V gene, CDR1 is MDHEN and CDR2 is SYDVKM. The CDR3 bases are TGTGCCAGCAGTTTAGGCGGCGCCTCCTACGAGCAGTACTTC. Translation gives CASSLGGASYEQYF.

This sequence joins TRBV7-6 and TRBJ1-4; 8 bases line up with TRBD1. Germline assignment: CDR1 SGHVS and CDR2 FNYEAQ. V lost 4 bases and J lost 5; bases outside the gene matches: 6. The length of the CDR3 is 15 residues. In DNA, the CDR3 is TGTGCCAGCAGCTCTACAGGGGGTGTAAATGAAAAACTGTTTTTT. This sequence encodes CASSSTGGVNEKLFF. Full variable domain (remainder filled in from reference TRBV7-6 and TRBJ1-4): GAGVSQSPRYKVTKRGQDVALRCDPISGHVSLYWYRQALGQGPEFLTYFNYEAQQDKSGLPNDRFSAERPEGSISTLTIQRTEQRDSAMYRCASSSTGGVNEKLFFGSGTQLSVL.

The chain combines TRBV10-3 with TRBJ2-7; 10 bases map to TRBD1. Germline V gene data show CDR1 as ENHRY and CDR2 as SYGVKD. The CDR3 covers 13 residues. V trimming: 4 bases; J trimming: 5 bases; junction bases outside the gene matches: 2. DNA of the CDR3: TGTGCCATCAGTGGAGGGACAGGGGACGAGCAGTACTTC. Translated: CAISGGTGDEQYF.

The chain joins TRBV6-1 to TRBJ2-1; D unclear. CDR3 length: 18 amino acids. The germline V gene encodes CDR1 MNHNS and CDR2 SASEGT. V dropped 2 bases and J dropped 3 bases, with 20 bases sitting between them. In nucleotides, the CDR3 is TGTGCCAGCAGTGAATTTTTCCAGCTCGGGTCTGGCTACAATGAGCAGTTCTTC. It encodes CASSEFFQLGSGYNEQFF.

V and J are TRBV2 and TRBJ2-7, with a weak D call TRBD1 (5 bases). Germline V CDR1 and CDR2: SNHLY, FYNNEI. This CDR3 comprises 14 residues. The V end lost 0 bases, the J end lost 0 bases, and 6 bases lay between the germline ends. The CDR3 reads CASSEATGSYEQYF. The CDR3 coding sequence is TGTGCCAGCAGTGAAGCCACAGGCTCCTACGAGCAGTACTTC.